Following are 31 T cell receptor beta chains from one sample sequenced in a study of identical twins. One entry per CDR3 protein, called by TCRdb with MiXCR from the 5' RACE reads. Here the sample spans approximately 350,000 distinct CDR3 sequences, approximately 13% being singletons. This same sample was also part of a study on yellow fever vaccine responses in identical twins.

The sample comprised CD8+ T cells sorted from blood. The receptor source for this set is a woman younger than 30 in good health.

This clonotype was recorded a few times. This sequence joins TRBV7-9 and TRBJ2-1; D tentatively reads TRBD1 or TRBD2 (6 bases each). Trimming removed 1 base from V and 0 bases from J, with 13 bases in between. CDR1 and CDR2 (germline): SEHNR, FQNEAQ (reference sequence). This CDR3 has 17 residues. Here the CDR3 DNA reads TGTGCCAGCAGCTTAGGTGGGGGGCAAAGCTCCTACAATGAGCAGTTCTTC. Protein: CASSLGGGQSSYNEQFF.

V gene TRBV24-1 combines with J gene TRBJ1-2; the D is unclear. The ends were cut back, 4 bases at V and 4 bases at J, with 12 bases in the middle. This CDR3 comprises 14 residues. Germline lookup yields CDR1 KGHDR and CDR2 SFDVKD. For the CDR3, the DNA is TGTGCCACCAGTGAAAACAGCCTGGGCTATGGCTACACCTTC. It encodes CATSENSLGYGYTF.

This clonotype showed up just a few times. V usage is TRBV9 and J usage is TRBJ2-2; D could derive from TRBD1 or TRBD2 (5 bases each). CDR1 is SGDLS, CDR2 YYNGEE, per germline. V was shortened by 4 bases and J by 1 base, with 14 bases between the two germline ends. This CDR3 spans 16 amino acids. DNA of the CDR3: TGTGCCAGCAGCCAGATAGGGACGTGGAACACCGGGGAGCTGTTTTTT. Its translation: CASSQIGTWNTGELFF.

This clonotype appeared a few times. The V call is TRBV11-1, the J call TRBJ2-5; TRBD2 aligns across 13 bases. Germline CDR1 is SGHAT and CDR2 is FQDESV (reference sequence). V was pared by 1 base and J by 5 bases, with 10 bases of the junction left unmatched. This CDR3 has 18 residues. The CDR3 is CASSLERRTSGSIETQYF. The CDR3 region has the DNA TGTGCCAGCAGCTTAGAACGCCGGACTAGCGGGAGCATCGAGACCCAGTACTTC.

This clonotype was recorded many times. V usage is TRBV6-4 and J usage is TRBJ2-7; 7 positions agree with TRBD2. V shed 3 bases, J shed 6 bases, and the junction held 5 bases outside the gene matches. The CDR3 extends over 13 amino acids. Looked up from germline, CDR1 is MRHNA and CDR2 is SNTAGT. CDR3 loop: CASSEGGIGEQYF. The DNA for the CDR3 is TGTGCCAGCAGTGAGGGGGGGATCGGCGAGCAGTACTTC.

This clonotype was observed a handful of times. The chain recombines TRBV15 with TRBJ2-1, with 8 nucleotides matching TRBD2. The CDR3 contains 16 residues. The V and J ends lost 2 bases and 0 bases, in that order; junction bases with no gene match: 3. Looked up from germline, CDR1 is LNHNV and CDR2 is YYDKDF (reference sequence). For the CDR3, the DNA is TGTGCCACCAGCAGATCACTAGCGGACTCCTACAATGAGCAGTTCTTC. Translation gives CATSRSLADSYNEQFF.

This clonotype was counted only a few times. The V call is TRBV12-3 or TRBV12-4, the J call TRBJ1-5; the match to TRBD1 covers 7 bases. The CDR3 sequence is 15 residues long. The junction had 9 bases not matched to a gene; V was cut back by 5 bases and J by 5 bases. Here the CDR3 reads CASSPRQGPYQPQHF. The CDR3 region has the DNA TGTGCCAGCAGTCCCAGACAGGGACCCTATCAGCCCCAGCATTTT.

The chain is built from TRBV12-3 or TRBV12-4 and TRBJ2-5; no clear D. The CDR3 runs to 16 residues. Trimming pared 4 bases from V and 2 bases from J, leaving 17 bases between. CDR3: CASSSGGRAEQETQYF. CDR3 bases: TGTGCCAGCAGTTCTGGTGGAAGGGCGGAACAAGAGACCCAGTACTTC.

J is TRBJ2-7 and V is TRBV4-1; D is ambiguous. Trimming took off 5 bases at V and 3 bases at J, with 11 bases between the two ends. The CDR3 is 13 amino acids. Per the germline V gene, CDR1 is MGHRA and CDR2 is YSYEKL. DNA for the CDR3: TGCGCCAGCAGCTTGCAGCTCAACTACGAGCAGTACGTC. Protein product: CASSLQLNYEQYV.

This clonotype was counted at least ten times. The gene calls are TRBV7-9 and TRBJ2-1; 9 bases fit TRBD2. The V segment lost 5 bases and the J segment 4 bases; nucleotides outside the gene matches: 9. Germline V CDR1 and CDR2: SEHNR, FQNEAQ (reference sequence). The CDR3 is 16 amino acids. The DNA of the CDR3 is TGTGCCAGCAGCCACGCTCCTAGCGGGGTGTACAATGAGCAGTTCTTC. This sequence encodes CASSHAPSGVYNEQFF.

CDR3 amino acids: CSARETGQSRTNQPQHF. CDR3 DNA: TGCAGTGCTAGAGAAACCGGACAGAGCAGGACCAATCAGCCCCAGCATTTT. This chain links TRBV20-1 with TRBJ1-5; tentatively, D is TRBD1 (6 bases). Deletions cut 0 bases from V and 3 bases from J, with 18 bases between. The CDR3 extends over 17 amino acids. Germline lookup yields CDR1 DFQATT and CDR2 SNEGSKA (reference sequence).

The chain carries TRBV29-1 and TRBJ1-2; no definite D call. Germline assignment: CDR1 SQVTM and CDR2 ANQGSEA. The CDR3 runs 13 residues. V lost 1 base to trimming and J lost 1 base, with 7 bases between them. The CDR3 sequence is CSVEGAVNYGYTF. CDR3 coding DNA: TGCAGCGTTGAAGGGGCTGTTAACTATGGCTACACCTTC.

There are a few counts of this clonotype. The chain is built from TRBV6-5 and TRBJ1-1; TRBD1 matches at 7 bases. This CDR3 comprises 15 residues. The V segment lost 0 bases and the J segment 3 bases; nucleotides outside the gene matches: 4. Germline CDR1 and CDR2: MNHEY and SVGAGI. The CDR3: CASSYSTGRDTEAFF. For the CDR3, the DNA is TGTGCCAGCAGTTACTCGACAGGGAGGGACACTGAAGCTTTCTTT.

This clonotype was found a few times. The chain uses TRBV5-8 and TRBJ2-7; TRBD1 is a possible D gene (6 bases). V shed 4 bases and J shed 0 bases, with 17 bases lying between them. The CDR3 has 16 amino acids. In germline, CDR1 is SGHTS, CDR2 YDEGEE. CDR3 amino acids: CASSPYRERSSYEQYV. The CDR3 DNA sequence: TGTGCCAGCAGCCCTTACAGGGAACGGAGCTCCTACGAGCAGTACGTC.

This clonotype was recorded a few times. CDR3 sequence (DNA): TGTGCCATCAGGCCGACTAGCGGGGCGAACACCGGGGAGCTGTTTTTT. Protein sequence: CAIRPTSGANTGELFF. This chain links TRBV10-3 with TRBJ2-2; 11 bases fit TRBD2. The CDR3 is made up of 16 amino acids. Losses at the gene ends were 6 bases for V and 0 bases for J; bases not matched to a gene: 3. Germline V CDR1 and CDR2: ENHRY, SYGVKD.

The chain is built from TRBV28 and TRBJ2-5, with D maybe TRBD2 (6 bases). Trimming took 8 bases from V and 4 from J, leaving 17 bases between them. Per germline, CDR1 MDHEN and CDR2 SYDVKM. The CDR3 is 14 residues long. The CDR3 loop reads CASAEGFRGETQYF. CDR3 DNA: TGTGCCAGCGCGGAGGGCTTTCGCGGAGAGACCCAGTACTTC.

The sample holds a few counts of this clonotype. The J gene is TRBJ2-1, the V gene TRBV27; D might be TRBD1 (5 bases). V was pared by 1 base and J by 8 bases, with 12 bases between. The CDR3 totals 14 residues. Germline V lookup: CDR1 MNHEY, CDR2 SMNVEV (reference sequence). CDR3: CASSLLAGFDEQFF. The CDR3, as DNA: TGTGCCAGCAGTTTATTAGCAGGGTTCGATGAGCAGTTCTTC.

This clonotype showed up just a few times. The chain links TRBV4-1 to TRBJ2-4; 7 bases match TRBD1. After removal of 0 bases from V and 4 bases from J, the junction contained 12 bases not matched to a gene. In germline, CDR1 is MGHRA, CDR2 YSYEKL. The length of the CDR3 is 18 residues. The CDR3 reads CASSQDRQGPIMKNIQYF. The DNA for the CDR3 is TGCGCCAGCAGCCAAGATCGACAGGGTCCAATTATGAAAAACATTCAGTACTTC.

The V call is TRBV3-1, the J call TRBJ2-3; D unresolved. Trimming stripped 1 base from V and 5 bases from J, with 7 bases between. Germline loops: CDR1 LGHDT, CDR2 YNNKEL (reference sequence). The CDR3 runs to 13 residues. The CDR3 loop is CASSQVPVDTQYF. The DNA of the CDR3 is TGTGCCAGCAGCCAAGTCCCTGTAGATACGCAGTATTTT.

There are many counts of this clonotype. The rearrangement joins TRBV15 to TRBJ2-3, with D possibly called TRBD1 or TRBD2 (5 bases each). This CDR3 has 15 amino acids. Germline V lookup: CDR1 LNHNV, CDR2 YYDKDF (reference sequence). The ends were cut back, 5 bases at V and 2 bases at J, with 14 bases in the middle. The CDR3 DNA follows: TGTGCCACCAGCCCCTCAGTGGGGGACACAGATACGCAGTATTTT. This sequence encodes CATSPSVGDTDTQYF.

A few counts support this clonotype. The rearrangement uses TRBV5-1 and TRBJ2-7, with D tentatively TRBD1 or TRBD2 (5 bases each). This CDR3 has 14 amino acids. Trimming took off 0 bases at V and 4 bases at J, with 11 bases between the two ends. Germline V gives CDR1 SGHRS, CDR2 YFSETQ. CDR3 region: CASSLVGTEYEQYV. CDR3 bases: TGCGCCAGCAGCTTGGTTGGGACGGAGTACGAGCAGTACGTC.

This clonotype was seen a few times. This rearrangement joins TRBV4-1 to TRBJ2-1; D gene uncertain. Germline V gives CDR1 MGHRA, CDR2 YSYEKL. The CDR3 runs 13 residues. Trimming stripped 0 bases from V and 3 bases from J, with 3 bases between. The CDR3 sequence is CASSQENYNEQFF. Here the CDR3 DNA reads TGCGCCAGCAGCCAAGAGAACTACAATGAGCAGTTCTTC.

This clonotype was observed a handful of times. The chain has TRBV11-2 and TRBJ2-3; 7 nucleotides agree with TRBD2. The junction had 11 bases not matched to a gene; V was cut back by 2 bases and J by 0 bases. Germline V gene lookup returns CDR1 SGHAT and CDR2 FQNNGV. The CDR3 covers 18 residues. As DNA, the CDR3 is TGTGCCAGCAGCTTATATCCGGGGGGTAGCCCTAGCACAGATACGCAGTATTTT. Encoded protein: CASSLYPGGSPSTDTQYF.

The chain carries TRBV7-9 and TRBJ2-7; maybe TRBD2 (6 bases). Germline assignment: CDR1 SEHNR and CDR2 FQNEAQ (reference sequence). Trimming cost V 3 bases and J 4 bases, with 13 bases left between them. The CDR3 consists of 14 residues. The CDR3 loop reads CASSFPGGAYEQYV. CDR3 DNA sequence: TGTGCCAGCAGCTTCCCAGGAGGGGCTTACGAGCAGTACGTC.

The rearrangement links TRBV12-3 or TRBV12-4 to TRBJ2-7, with 11 nucleotides matching TRBD2. Trimming at V came to 1 base and at J to 7 bases, leaving 12 bases not matched to a gene. This CDR3 contains 17 residues. The chain's CDR3 is CASSLVLAGGPNREQYF. The CDR3 nucleotides read TGTGCCAGCAGTTTAGTCTTAGCGGGAGGGCCGAATAGGGAGCAGTACTTC.

This clonotype has more than one count but fewer than ten. The rearrangement links TRBV28 to TRBJ2-5; D could derive from TRBD1 or TRBD2 (5 bases each). CDR3 size: 15 residues. CDR1 and CDR2 from the germline V gene are MDHEN and SYDVKM. Between the trimmed V and J ends, which lost 3 bases and 0 bases, there was a span of 11 bases. Here the CDR3 reads CASSLTGTHQETQYF. As DNA, the CDR3 is TGTGCCAGCAGTTTGACCGGGACGCACCAAGAGACCCAGTACTTC.

This rearrangement joins TRBV27 to TRBJ2-1; 9 bases agree with TRBD2. After removal of 3 bases from V and 9 bases from J, the junction contained 9 bases not matched to a gene. This CDR3 contains 15 residues. CDR1 is MNHEY and CDR2 is SMNVEV in the germline V gene (reference sequence). In DNA, the CDR3 is TGTGCCAGCAGTTTCGGCGGGAGGGCCGGTCGTGAGCAGTTCTTC. Residues: CASSFGGRAGREQFF.

There are a few counts of this clonotype. J is TRBJ1-3 and V is TRBV10-3; D remains unclear. This CDR3 has 13 amino acids. CDR1 and CDR2 (germline): ENHRY, SYGVKD. The V end lost 8 bases, the J end lost 6 bases, and 14 bases lay between the germline ends. The CDR3 DNA reads TGTGCCATCGACGCGGGGTATTCAAACACCATATATTTT. This translates into CAIDAGYSNTIYF.

V and J are TRBV9 and TRBJ2-6; perhaps TRBD1 as D (5 bases). Trimming cost V 0 bases and J 2 bases, with 21 bases left between them. The germline V gene encodes CDR1 SGDLS and CDR2 YYNGEE. The CDR3 loop spans 20 amino acids. CDR3 bases: TGTGCCAGCAGCGTAGGGGTCCAGGGCGAATTGTTGGCTGGGGCCAACGTCCTGACTTTC. This sequence encodes CASSVGVQGELLAGANVLTF.

This clonotype was seen a few times. V and J are TRBV13 and TRBJ2-1; D may match TRBD1 or TRBD2 (5 bases each). V was shortened by 3 bases and J by 4 bases, with 19 bases between the two germline ends. The CDR3 runs 17 residues. Germline lookup yields CDR1 PRHDT and CDR2 FYEKMQ (reference sequence). The CDR3 sequence: CASSLGVGDNMYNEQFF. The CDR3 bases are TGTGCCAGCAGCTTGGGGGTAGGGGATAACATGTACAATGAGCAGTTCTTC. Filled out from reference TRBV13 and TRBJ2-1, the complete variable domain reads AAGVIQSPRHLIKEKRETATLKCYPIPRHDTVYWYQQGPGQDPQFLISFYEKMQSDKGSIPDRFSAQQFSDYHSELNMSSLELGDSALYFCASSLGVGDNMYNEQFFGPGTRLTVL.

The chain recombines TRBV4-1 with TRBJ1-1; 8 bases are a match to TRBD1. This CDR3 spans 13 amino acids. CDR1 is MGHRA and CDR2 is YSYEKL in the germline V gene. V trimming: 4 bases; J trimming: 6 bases; junction bases outside the gene matches: 4. In DNA form, the CDR3 reads TGCGCCAGCAGCCGGACAGGGTTAGCTGAAGCTTTCTTT. Protein product: CASSRTGLAEAFF.